This T cell receptor beta chain is from a study of cytomegalovirus exposure and HLA in healthy donors. Both 60 Vbeta primers and 13 Jbeta primers went into the PCR. Data came from immunoSEQ multiplex PCR; TCRdb stores just in-frame clones and leaves some out. The table shows 130,000 or so clones, with around four fifths occurring only once. V dropped 0 bases and J dropped 2 bases, with 13 bases sitting between them. Germline V gene lookup returns CDR1 GTSNPN and CDR2 SVGIG (reference sequence). The CDR3 spans 15 residues. The sample was PBMCs. The clonotype comes from a woman aged 40-49 years in good health and CMV-seropositive. This chain links TRBV30 with TRBJ1-2; unclear D gene. CDR3 DNA sequence: TGTGCCTGGAGTGTAAGGAGGGCCCGAAACTATGGCTACACCTTC. This encodes CAWSVRRARNYGYTF.